One sample yielded the 12 T cell receptor beta chains listed below, sequenced in a study of Tregs in tolerant kidney transplant recipients. This table comes from immunoSEQ multiplex PCR, and its TCRdb copy is limited to in-frame clones, with some not included. There are fewer than 70,000 clones in the sample; about 83% occur only once, and around 5.2% lies in the top ten. Sequencing used CD4+ T cells from blood. The receptors here all came from a human donor in good health.

V and J are TRBV4-3 and TRBJ1-6; 7 nucleotides align to TRBD1. In germline, CDR1 is LGHNA, CDR2 YSLEER. The V gene end was trimmed by 0 bases and the J gene end by 7 bases; junction bases not matched to a gene: 3. The CDR3 is 15 amino acids. CDR3 DNA: TGCGCCAGCAGCCAAGAGGTCAGGGGGAATTCACCCCTCCACTTT. Amino acids: CASSQEVRGNSPLHF.

V gene TRBV4-1 combines with J gene TRBJ2-4, with 9 bases identical to TRBD2. Trimming cost V 2 bases and J 0 bases; bases outside gene matches: 5. CDR1 is MGHRA and CDR2 is YSYEKL in the germline V gene. This CDR3 spans 17 amino acids. CDR3 bases: TGCGCCAGCAGCCAACCGACTAGCGGTCTAGCCAAAAACATTCAGTACTTC. Amino acids: CASSQPTSGLAKNIQYF.

The chain employs TRBV18 and TRBJ1-1; D perhaps matches TRBD1 (6 bases). The V end lost 4 bases, the J end lost 1 base, and 13 bases lay between the germline ends. CDR1 and CDR2 from the germline V gene are KGHSH and LQKENI. The CDR3 sequence is 15 residues long. The CDR3: CASSQEWGQNTEAFF. The DNA for the CDR3 is TGTGCCAGCTCACAGGAGTGGGGACAGAACACTGAAGCTTTCTTT. Drawing the rest from reference TRBV18 and TRBJ1-1, the complete variable domain is NAGVMQNPRHLVRRRGQEARLRCSPMKGHSHVYWYRQLPEEGLKFMVYLQKENIIDESGMPKERFSAEFPKEGPSILRIQQVVRGDSAAYFCASSQEWGQNTEAFFGQGTRLTVV.

This sequence joins TRBV9 and TRBJ2-6; 9 nucleotides align to TRBD1. J gave up 2 bases and V 2 bases, and 11 bases lay outside the gene matches. There are 19 residues in the CDR3. The germline CDR1 and CDR2 sequences are SGDLS and YYNGEE. The CDR3 loop is CASSVDPGTGLAGANVLTF. In nucleotides, the CDR3 is TGTGCCAGCAGCGTGGATCCCGGGACAGGGCTGGCTGGGGCCAACGTCCTGACTTTC.

This clone was found a few times. The DNA for the CDR3 is TGTGCCAGCAGTTTACAGGGGGCCAATGAAAAACTGTTTTTT. It is translated as CASSLQGANEKLFF. The genes are TRBV28 and TRBJ1-4; 8 nucleotides align to TRBD1. The CDR3 length is 14 residues. CDR1 and CDR2 from the germline V gene are MDHEN and SYDVKM. With 2 bases clipped from V and 5 bases from J, the junction kept 1 base outside the gene matches.

The chain uses TRBV27 and TRBJ2-7; no clear D. From germline, CDR1 is MNHEY and CDR2 SMNVEV (reference sequence). The CDR3 spans 14 residues. With 10 bases removed from V and 2 bases from J, the gap between germline ends came to 18 bases. Here the CDR3 DNA reads TGTGCCAAACCCCACTGGAGCTTAGCCTACGAGCAGTACTTC. Its translation is CAKPHWSLAYEQYF.

The chain uses TRBV9 and TRBJ2-7; D not certain. Trimming cost V 0 bases and J 2 bases, with 9 bases left between them. The CDR3 is made up of 14 amino acids. Per the germline V gene, CDR1 is SGDLS and CDR2 is YYNGEE. The CDR3 coding sequence is TGTGCCAGCAGCGTAGCACCTACGACCTACGAGCAGTACTTC. Its protein is CASSVAPTTYEQYF.

By share of the sample, this clone is medium-sized. This chain links TRBV15 with TRBJ1-1; D not certain. This CDR3 has 14 amino acids. Germline CDR1 reads LNHNV; CDR2 reads YYDKDF (reference sequence). The germline V and J ends were trimmed by 0 bases and 4 bases, with 9 bases remaining between them. CDR3 bases: TGTGCCACCAGCAGAGATACAGCCGGCACTGAAGCTTTCTTT. The encoded protein is CATSRDTAGTEAFF.

The rearrangement links TRBV6-6 to TRBJ1-1, with D possibly matching TRBD1 (6 bases). The V end lost 5 bases, the J end lost 0 bases, and 13 bases lay between the germline ends. The V gene's germline CDR1 is MNHNY and CDR2 SVGAGI (reference sequence). CDR3 size: 15 residues. The CDR3 nucleotides are TGTGCCAGCAGTCGTCAGGGGCGCGTGAACACTGAAGCTTTCTTT. It encodes CASSRQGRVNTEAFF.

At least ten counts were recorded for this clone. V and J are TRBV29-1 and TRBJ2-5; D is unresolved. There are 12 residues in the CDR3. V was clipped by 4 bases and J by 5 bases, with 11 bases between them. Germline lookup yields CDR1 SQVTM and CDR2 ANQGSEA. This CDR3 reads CSVADFSETQYF. As DNA, the CDR3 is TGCAGCGTTGCTGACTTCTCGGAGACCCAGTACTTC. Variable domain in full (rest from reference TRBV29-1 and TRBJ2-5): SAVISQKPSRDICQRGTSLTIQCQVDSQVTMMFWYRQQPGQSLTLIATANQGSEATYESGFVIDKFPISRPNLTFSTLTVSNMSPEDSSIYLCSVADFSETQYFGPGTRLLVL.

The genes are TRBV7-2 and TRBJ1-6; 10 bases match TRBD1. V trimming: 5 bases; J trimming: 3 bases; junction bases outside the gene matches: 13. Germline V gives CDR1 SGHTA, CDR2 FQGNSA. The CDR3 is 19 amino acids. The CDR3 sequence is CASSIQDRGSTLYNSPLHF. The CDR3 coding sequence is TGTGCCAGCAGCATTCAGGACAGGGGGTCAACCCTCTATAATTCACCCCTCCACTTT.

The chain uses TRBV10-3 and TRBJ1-1, with D possibly matching TRBD1 (6 bases). This CDR3 spans 14 amino acids. The germline gives CDR1 ENHRY, CDR2 SYGVKD. Trimming cost V 2 bases and J 4 bases, with 11 bases left between them. The CDR3 is CAISETGKGTEAFF. The CDR3 nucleotides read TGTGCCATCAGTGAGACAGGGAAAGGCACTGAAGCTTTCTTT.